This TCR beta chain was sequenced during a study of beta chain features in type 1 diabetes. Study-wide context: Patients were similar to healthy donors in age and gender (as well as in cell yields). Overall study findings and caveats: Overrepresentation of cells with high TCR expression could result from cDNA sequencing. Resolution of whether HLA type affects TCRB rearrangement was not achieved here.

This clone was picked up a small number of times. Its antigen is unknown. Every isolated RNA sample was fully reverse transcribed, so sequencing captured expressed TCRB transcripts. The assay was immunoSEQ multiplex PCR, and TCRdb's table has in-frame clones only and misses some. The sample contains more than 300,000 clones, about 15% of which appear only once. CDR1 is GTSNPN and CDR2 is SVGIG in the germline V gene (reference sequence). V was pared by 5 bases and J by 4 bases, with 9 bases between. CDR3 length: 12 residues. The V call is TRBV30, the J call TRBJ2-1, with D possibly matching TRBD1 (6 bases). The TCR comes from a woman in her late teens or twenties in good health. Specimen: naive CD4+ T cells from blood. CDR3 bases: TGTGCCTGGGGGGACATTTACAATGAGCAGTTCTTC. Translating it yields CAWGDIYNEQFF.